A single sample is the source of the 12 T cell receptor beta chains below, sequenced in a study of CD8+CD57+ T cells in acquired aplastic anemia. Genomic DNA provided the template from which TCR beta VDJ and CDR3 profiles were obtained. Using its own MiXCR run on the reads, TCRdb lists one record per CDR3 protein. This sample carries 150,000 to 200,000 distinct CDR3 sequences, around 40% of them seen once, and the ten largest clones take around 0.96%. Material: sorted CD4+, CD8+, or CD8+CD57+ T cells (not recorded which) from PBMCs. The source is a human donor in good health.

This sequence joins TRBV19 and TRBJ1-6, with D unclear. The CDR3 runs to 13 residues. Germline values: CDR1 LNHDA, CDR2 SQIVND (reference sequence). The V gene lost 7 bases and the J gene lost 7 bases, with 11 bases spanning the gap. The chain's CDR3 is CASNGRRNSPLHF. Written as DNA, the CDR3 is TGTGCCAGTAACGGCCGCCGGAATTCACCCCTCCACTTT.

This clonotype was counted ten times or more. In nucleotides, the CDR3 is TGTGCCAGCAGCTTGTTCACGGCAGAGACCCAGTACTTC. Translating it yields CASSLFTAETQYF. V gene TRBV7-3 combines with J gene TRBJ2-5; D gene ambiguous. V shed 3 bases and J shed 4 bases, with 9 bases lying between them. CDR1 and CDR2 (germline): SGHTA, FQGTGA. The CDR3 consists of 13 residues.

This clonotype was seen many times. V usage is TRBV7-6 and J usage is TRBJ2-5; D gene ambiguous. Trimming shortened V by 4 bases and J by 0 bases, and 6 bases separated the two germline ends. Germline lookup yields CDR1 SGHVS and CDR2 FNYEAQ. The CDR3 covers 13 residues. The CDR3 loop reads CASSSRYQETQYF. CDR3 coding DNA: TGTGCCAGCAGCTCTAGGTACCAAGAGACCCAGTACTTC.

The chain recombines TRBV2 with TRBJ2-1; the D gene is possibly TRBD1 (6 bases). Trimming cost V 6 bases and J 0 bases, with 12 bases left between them. From germline, CDR1 is SNHLY and CDR2 FYNNEI. This CDR3 spans 15 amino acids. CDR3 amino acids: CASSQDRISYNEQFF. CDR3 coding DNA: TGTGCCAGCAGCCAAGACAGGATCTCCTACAATGAGCAGTTCTTC.

This clonotype occurred many times. The genes are TRBV5-6 and TRBJ2-2; D not resolved. V was pared by 4 bases and J by 3 bases, with 10 bases between. This CDR3 comprises 14 residues. The germline V gene has CDR1 SGHDT and CDR2 YYEEEE. The CDR3: CASSPRADTGELFF. CDR3 DNA sequence: TGTGCCAGCAGCCCAAGGGCGGACACCGGGGAGCTGTTTTTT.

The genes are TRBV7-3 and TRBJ2-7; D possibly matches TRBD1 or TRBD2 (7 bases each). Germline V gene lookup returns CDR1 SGHTA and CDR2 FQGTGA. Deletions cut 5 bases from V and 1 base from J, with 12 bases between. This CDR3 comprises 14 residues. The CDR3 region is CASSPAGQSYEQYF. CDR3 nucleotides: TGTGCCAGCAGCCCAGCGGGACAGTCCTACGAGCAGTACTTC. Full variable domain (rest looked up from reference TRBV7-3 and TRBJ2-7): GAGVSQTPSNKVTEKGKYVELRCDPISGHTALYWYRQSLGQGPEFLIYFQGTGAADDSGLPNDRFFAVRPEGSVSTLKIQRTERGDSAVYLCASSPAGQSYEQYFGPGTRLTVT.

The table lists this clonotype with many counts. The genes are TRBV20-1 and TRBJ1-5, with TRBD1 as a possible D gene (6 bases). CDR3 length: 15 residues. Trimming cost V 1 base and J 7 bases, with 17 bases left between them. The germline gives CDR1 DFQATT, CDR2 SNEGSKA (reference sequence). The CDR3 DNA reads TGCAGTGCTAGAGGGAGTGGGACACCATCCCAGCCCCAGCATTTT. Protein product: CSARGSGTPSQPQHF.

This clonotype was seen repeatedly, ten times or more. The V call is TRBV20-1, the J call TRBJ2-7; 11 positions agree with TRBD2. This CDR3 is 15 amino acids long. V lost 1 base to trimming and J lost 0 bases; unmatched junction nucleotides: 2. CDR1 DFQATT and CDR2 SNEGSKA come from the germline V gene (reference sequence). The CDR3 spells CSARVLAGGSYEQYF. The CDR3 DNA follows: TGCAGTGCTAGAGTCCTAGCGGGGGGCTCCTACGAGCAGTACTTC.

The rearrangement joins TRBV2 to TRBJ1-1, with D perhaps TRBD1 (6 bases). In germline, CDR1 is SNHLY, CDR2 FYNNEI. V was clipped by 1 base and J by 4 bases, with 10 bases between them. This CDR3 spans 14 amino acids. The CDR3 DNA reads as TGTGCCAGCAGTGAAGTCGAGGGGGGCACTGAAGCTTTCTTT. Protein sequence: CASSEVEGGTEAFF.

This chain links TRBV7-2 with TRBJ2-3, with 7 bases identical to TRBD2. CDR1 SGHTA and CDR2 FQGNSA come from the germline V gene. V lost 2 bases, J lost 4 bases, and 3 bases stayed unmatched. The CDR3 has 14 residues. This chain's CDR3 is CASSLRGRADTQYF. Written as DNA, the CDR3 is TGTGCCAGCAGCTTACGAGGGAGGGCAGATACGCAGTATTTT. The full variable domain, completed using reference TRBV7-2 and TRBJ2-3, is GAGVSQSPSNKVTEKGKDVELRCDPISGHTALYWYRQSLGQGLEFLIYFQGNSAPDKSGLPSDRFSAERTGGSVSTLTIQRTQQEDSAVYLCASSLRGRADTQYFGPGTRLTVL.

The chain links TRBV20-1 to TRBJ2-7, with D hard to call. Germline CDR1 and CDR2: DFQATT and SNEGSKA (reference sequence). V lost 7 bases and J 0 bases, leaving 7 bases between the germline ends. There are 11 residues in the CDR3. The CDR3 reads CSGRDSYEQYF. The CDR3 DNA reads as TGCAGTGGAAGGGACTCCTACGAGCAGTACTTC.

This clonotype was detected ten times or more. This chain uses TRBV6-1 with TRBJ2-3; D is perhaps TRBD1 (5 bases). Looked up from germline, CDR1 is MNHNS and CDR2 is SASEGT. The V and J ends lost 7 bases and 0 bases respectively, with 11 bases between them. The CDR3 is 14 amino acids. The CDR3 DNA reads as TGTGCCAGCAAGCCAGGGTATAGCACAGATACGCAGTATTTT. It specifies CASKPGYSTDTQYF.